This T cell receptor beta chain stems from a study of blood T cell repertoires in COVID-19. Study summary: T cells, B-cell-depleted T cells, or PBMCs provided the cDNA or gDNA that served as material.

CDR1 is SGHNT, CDR2 YYREEE, per germline (reference sequence). The length of the CDR3 is 13 residues. The V gene lost 0 bases and the J gene lost 7 bases, with 8 bases spanning the gap. Data came from immunoSEQ multiplex PCR; TCRdb stores just in-frame clones and leaves some out. Altogether about 130,000 clones are present, over 70% being singletons, with the ten largest covering over 15%. The chain links TRBV5-4 to TRBJ2-1, with D perhaps TRBD2 (6 bases). The source of this sequence is a man older than 75 with acute or convalescent COVID-19. What was sequenced was peripheral blood. CDR3 residues: CASSLVEGNEQFF. The CDR3 nucleotides are TGTGCCAGCAGCTTGGTGGAGGGAAATGAGCAGTTCTTC.